The 17 T cell receptor beta chains listed next were all sequenced from one sample in a study of early T cells in non-severe SARS-CoV-2 infection. MiXCR, applied by TCRdb to the 5' RACE reads, yields one record per CDR3 protein. The table has some 45,000 distinct CDR3 sequences, roughly a tenth seen once; the top ten hold 4% to 5.5%. The sample was whole blood, taken at baseline. The receptors were sampled from an adult who was a healthcare worker with PCR-confirmed SARS-CoV-2 infection or an uninfected control (not recorded which).

The table lists this clonotype with a few counts. The chain combines TRBV10-2 with TRBJ2-3, with D unresolved. The CDR3 runs to 16 residues. The germline V gene has CDR1 WSHSY and CDR2 SAAADI. The V end was cut by 0 bases, the J end by 1 base, with 11 bases between. CDR3 DNA sequence: TGCGCCAGCAGTGAGTCAGGGCCGCCCCGCACAGATACGCAGTATTTT. Its protein is CASSESGPPRTDTQYF.

This rearrangement joins TRBV12-3 or TRBV12-4 to TRBJ2-5; TRBD1 matches at 7 bases. The CDR3 runs to 12 residues. V trimming: 6 bases; J trimming: 5 bases; junction bases outside the gene matches: 3. The CDR3 DNA is TGTGCCAGCAGCTCGGACAGGGAGACCCAGTACTTC. The encoded protein is CASSSDRETQYF.

This CDR3 reads CSARAGTGYSPLHF. The CDR3 coding sequence is TGCAGTGCTAGAGCAGGGACAGGATATTCACCCCTCCACTTT. The rearrangement uses TRBV20-1 and TRBJ1-6; 8 positions agree with TRBD1. There are 14 residues in the CDR3. V lost 1 base, J lost 8 bases, and 4 bases stayed unmatched. Germline CDR1 DFQATT, CDR2 SNEGSKA (reference sequence).

As regards this clonotype: The junction shows a germline mismatch at one end, possibly a read error. The genes are TRBV20-1 and TRBJ2-3; a possible D gene is TRBD2 (5 bases). The germline V gene encodes CDR1 DFQATT and CDR2 SNEGSKA (reference sequence). The CDR3 covers 13 residues. The CDR3 bases are TGCGGTGCTGGAGGAGATGGCACAGATACGCAGTATTTT. Translating gives CGAGGDGTDTQYF.

Many counts were recorded for this clonotype. The chain combines TRBV4-1 with TRBJ2-1; 9 bases fit TRBD2. This CDR3 contains 17 residues. The germline V gene encodes CDR1 MGHRA and CDR2 YSYEKL. The trim removed 0 bases at V and 0 bases at J, leaving 3 bases unmatched. CDR3 loop: CASSQEFSGSSYNEQFF. CDR3 DNA sequence: TGCGCCAGCAGCCAAGAGTTTAGCGGGAGCTCCTACAATGAGCAGTTCTTC.

This clonotype appeared many times. The chain recombines TRBV7-9 with TRBJ2-1; possibly TRBD2 for D (6 bases). The V gene's germline CDR1 is SEHNR and CDR2 FQNEAQ (reference sequence). V gave up 8 bases and J gave up 4 bases, with 6 bases separating them. The CDR3 contains 11 residues. The CDR3 nucleotides are TGTGCCAGCGGAGGGTACAATGAGCAGTTCTTC. It codes for CASGGYNEQFF.

The rearrangement links TRBV4-1 to TRBJ2-4, with a possible D match to TRBD1 (6 bases). The CDR3 loop spans 18 amino acids. Per the germline V gene, CDR1 is MGHRA and CDR2 is YSYEKL. Trimming left V 1 base short and J 0 bases short, with 16 bases between. As DNA, the CDR3 is TGCGCCAGCAGCCAAGTGGTTTCAGGGGTTCTAGCCAAAAACATTCAGTACTTC. Its translation is CASSQVVSGVLAKNIQYF.

This clonotype appeared a few times. The chain carries TRBV4-3 and TRBJ1-2, with D maybe TRBD1 (6 bases). Germline assignment: CDR1 LGHNA and CDR2 YSLEER. V lost 3 bases and J 3 bases, leaving 17 bases between the germline ends. This CDR3 comprises 16 residues. DNA for the CDR3: TGCGCCAGCAGCCAGGGGGGGGCAGCGGAATACTATGGCTACACCTTC. As protein: CASSQGGAAEYYGYTF.

This clonotype was counted ten times or more. The chain carries TRBV18 and TRBJ1-4, with unresolved D. The CDR3 loop spans 18 amino acids. Germline-derived CDR1 and CDR2 are KGHSH and LQKENI. V lost 3 bases and J lost 8, with 25 bases in between. The CDR3: CASSPSTPTDAMGEKLFF. DNA for the CDR3: TGTGCCAGCTCACCGTCCACTCCCACAGACGCAATGGGGGAAAAACTGTTTTTT.

This clonotype was found many times. The rearrangement links TRBV14 to TRBJ2-7, with 7 bases lining up with TRBD1. Germline loops: CDR1 SGHDN, CDR2 FVKESK. The CDR3 extends over 18 amino acids. V dropped 4 bases and J dropped 1; count of bases not matched to a gene: 16. CDR3 amino acids: CASSPMTGNRGRSYEQYF. The DNA of the CDR3 is TGTGCCAGCAGCCCGATGACAGGGAATAGGGGTCGATCCTACGAGCAGTACTTC. Based on the CDR3 plus reference TRBV14 and TRBJ2-7, the full variable domain is EAGVTQFPSHSVIEKGQTVTLRCDPISGHDNLYWYRRVMGKEIKFLLHFVKESKQDESGMPNNRFLAERTGGTYSTLKVQPAELEDSGVYFCASSPMTGNRGRSYEQYFGPGTRLTVT.

This clonotype occurred many times. The chain carries TRBV12-3 or TRBV12-4 and TRBJ1-1; tentative D call: TRBD1 (6 bases). This CDR3 region has 13 residues. Trimming cost V 3 bases and J 6 bases, with 11 bases left between them. The CDR3 DNA reads as TGTGCCAGCAGTTTTTCAGGGGTAGCTGAAGCTTTCTTT. Its translation is CASSFSGVAEAFF.

This clonotype was detected only a few times. V usage is TRBV6-5 and J usage is TRBJ1-2; D is uncertain. This CDR3 is 12 amino acids long. Per the germline V gene, CDR1 is MNHEY and CDR2 is SVGAGI. V dropped 6 bases and J dropped 4 bases, with 9 bases sitting between them. As DNA, the CDR3 is TGTGCCAGCAGAAGGCAAGGCTATGGCTACACCTTC. This translates into CASRRQGYGYTF.

This chain uses TRBV12-3 or TRBV12-4 with TRBJ2-6, with D possibly TRBD2 on 5 matching bases. The CDR3 has 16 amino acids. Trimming took off 8 bases at V and 4 bases at J, with 18 bases between the two ends. CDR3 amino acids: CASCSTEVEGANVLTF. In DNA, the CDR3 is TGTGCCAGCTGCTCGACGGAGGTGGAAGGGGCCAACGTCCTGACTTTC.

The chain couples TRBV3-1 to TRBJ2-5; D is ambiguous. The CDR3 is 14 residues long. The V gene lost 4 bases and the J gene lost 1 base, with 10 bases spanning the gap. Germline lookup yields CDR1 LGHDT and CDR2 YNNKEL (reference sequence). CDR3 nucleotide sequence: TGTGCCAGCAGCCCCCCCGACATCCAAGAGACCCAGTACTTC. Translated, it gives CASSPPDIQETQYF.

The DNA of the CDR3 is TGTGCCAGCAGTTTGCACATGGCAAACATTCAGTACTTC. This codes for CASSLHMANIQYF. J is TRBJ2-4 and V is TRBV28; D is unclear. This CDR3 spans 13 amino acids. Germline CDR1 is MDHEN and CDR2 is SYDVKM. The germline V and J ends were trimmed by 3 bases and 6 bases, with 9 bases remaining between them.

Ten or more counts support this clonotype. The gene calls are TRBV7-2 and TRBJ1-3, with a tentative D call TRBD1 (6 bases). The CDR3 contains 17 residues. Germline assignment: CDR1 SGHTA and CDR2 FQGNSA. V shed 5 bases and J shed 4 bases, with 21 bases lying between them. The DNA of the CDR3 is TGTGCCAGCAGCCCCCAATTCAGGGGATTTGAGGGAAACACCATATATTTT. Protein product: CASSPQFRGFEGNTIYF. Full variable domain (outside the CDR3, taken from reference TRBV7-2 and TRBJ1-3): GAGVSQSPSNKVTEKGKDVELRCDPISGHTALYWYRQSLGQGLEFLIYFQGNSAPDKSGLPSDRFSAERTGGSVSTLTIQRTQQEDSAVYLCASSPQFRGFEGNTIYFGEGSWLTVV.

The CDR3 spells CASRPRASGGARSDTQYF. For the CDR3, the DNA is TGTGCCAGCAGGCCAAGGGCTAGCGGGGGGGCCCGGTCAGATACGCAGTATTTT. J is TRBJ2-3 and V is TRBV7-9; 12 bases line up with TRBD2. CDR1 SEHNR and CDR2 FQNEAQ come from the germline V gene (reference sequence). V dropped 6 bases and J dropped 4; count of bases not matched to a gene: 14. This CDR3 comprises 18 residues.